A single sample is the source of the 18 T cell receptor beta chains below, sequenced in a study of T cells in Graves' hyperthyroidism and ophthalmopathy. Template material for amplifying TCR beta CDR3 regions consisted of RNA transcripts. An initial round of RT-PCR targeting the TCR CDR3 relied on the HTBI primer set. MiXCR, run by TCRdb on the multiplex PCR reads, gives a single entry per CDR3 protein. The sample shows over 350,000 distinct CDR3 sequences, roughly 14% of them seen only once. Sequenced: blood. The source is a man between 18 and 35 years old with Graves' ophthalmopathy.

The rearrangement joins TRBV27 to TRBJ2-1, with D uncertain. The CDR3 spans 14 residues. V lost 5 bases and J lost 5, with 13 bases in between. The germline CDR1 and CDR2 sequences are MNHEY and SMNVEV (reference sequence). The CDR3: CASSPLGSNNEQFF. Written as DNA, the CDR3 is TGTGCCAGCAGTCCATTGGGGTCAAACAATGAGCAGTTCTTC.

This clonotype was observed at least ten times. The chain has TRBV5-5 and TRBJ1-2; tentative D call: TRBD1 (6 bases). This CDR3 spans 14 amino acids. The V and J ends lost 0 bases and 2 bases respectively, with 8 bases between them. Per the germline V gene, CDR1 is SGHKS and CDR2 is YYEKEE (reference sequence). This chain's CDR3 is CASSLETGNYGYTF. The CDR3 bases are TGTGCCAGCAGCTTGGAGACAGGAAACTATGGCTACACCTTC.

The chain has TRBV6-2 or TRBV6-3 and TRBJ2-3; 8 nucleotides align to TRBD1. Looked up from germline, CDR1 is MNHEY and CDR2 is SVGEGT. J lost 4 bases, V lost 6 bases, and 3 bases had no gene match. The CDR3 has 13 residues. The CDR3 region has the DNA TGTGCCAGCAGAGTGACAGGGGCAGATACGCAGTATTTT. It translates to CASRVTGADTQYF.

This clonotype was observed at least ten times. DNA for the CDR3: TGCGCCAGCAGCTTGGACGGGGGCCCCCCCCAAAAGCAGTACTTC. It specifies CASSLDGGPPQKQYF. V is TRBV5-1 and J is TRBJ2-7; either TRBD1 or TRBD2 may fit D (6 bases each). V gave up 0 bases and J gave up 8 bases, with 18 bases separating them. CDR3 length: 15 residues. Looked up from germline, CDR1 is SGHRS and CDR2 is YFSETQ.

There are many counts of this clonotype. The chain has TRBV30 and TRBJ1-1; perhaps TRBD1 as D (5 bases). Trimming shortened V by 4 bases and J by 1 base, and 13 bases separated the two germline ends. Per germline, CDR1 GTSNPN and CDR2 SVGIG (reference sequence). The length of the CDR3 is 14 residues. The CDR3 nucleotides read TGTGCCTGGATCCCCAGGGTTTGGAACACTGAAGCTTTCTTT. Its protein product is CAWIPRVWNTEAFF.

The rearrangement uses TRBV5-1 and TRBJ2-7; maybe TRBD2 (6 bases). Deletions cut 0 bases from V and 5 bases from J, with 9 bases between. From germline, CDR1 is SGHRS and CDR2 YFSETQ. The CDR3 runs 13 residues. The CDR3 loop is CASSLGGDHEQYF. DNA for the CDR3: TGCGCCAGCAGCTTGGGGGGGGACCACGAGCAGTACTTC.

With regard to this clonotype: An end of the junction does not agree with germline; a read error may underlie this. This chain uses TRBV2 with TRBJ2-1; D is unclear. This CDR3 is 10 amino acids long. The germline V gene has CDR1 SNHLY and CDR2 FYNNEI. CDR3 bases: TGTGCCAGCAGTAGGAATGAGCGGTTCTTC. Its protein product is CASSRNERFF. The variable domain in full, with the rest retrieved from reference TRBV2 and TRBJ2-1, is EPEVTQTPSHQVTQMGQEVILRCVPISNHLYFYWYRQILGQKVEFLVSFYNNEISEKSEIFDDQFSVERPDGSNFTLKIRSTKLEDSAMYFCASSRNERFFGPGTRLTVL.

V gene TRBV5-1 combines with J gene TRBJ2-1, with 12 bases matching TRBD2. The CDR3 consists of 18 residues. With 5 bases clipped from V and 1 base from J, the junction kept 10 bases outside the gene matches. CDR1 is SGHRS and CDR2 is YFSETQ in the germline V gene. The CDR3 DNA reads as TGCGCCAGCAGTTCGGGACTAGCGGGCTCGCGTTCCTACAATGAGCAGTTCTTC. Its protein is CASSSGLAGSRSYNEQFF.

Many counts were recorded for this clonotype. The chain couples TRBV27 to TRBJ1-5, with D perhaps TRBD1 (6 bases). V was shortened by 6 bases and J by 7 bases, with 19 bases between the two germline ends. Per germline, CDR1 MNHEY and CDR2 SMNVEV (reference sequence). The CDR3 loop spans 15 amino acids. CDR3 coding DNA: TGTGCCAGCAGGTCTACAGGGTTCGGGGGCCAGCCCCAGCATTTT. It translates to CASRSTGFGGQPQHF.

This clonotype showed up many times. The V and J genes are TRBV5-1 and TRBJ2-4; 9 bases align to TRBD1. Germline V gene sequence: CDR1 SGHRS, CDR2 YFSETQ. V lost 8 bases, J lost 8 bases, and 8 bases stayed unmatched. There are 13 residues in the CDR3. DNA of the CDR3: TGCGCCAGTGCGTGGGACAGGGTCTACATTCAGTACTTC. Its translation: CASAWDRVYIQYF.

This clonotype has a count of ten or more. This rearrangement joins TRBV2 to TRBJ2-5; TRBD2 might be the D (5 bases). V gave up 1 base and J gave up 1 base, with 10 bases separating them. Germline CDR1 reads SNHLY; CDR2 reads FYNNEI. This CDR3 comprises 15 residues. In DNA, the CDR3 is TGTGCCAGCAGTGAAGGGAGGCCCATCCAAGAGACCCAGTACTTC. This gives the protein CASSEGRPIQETQYF.

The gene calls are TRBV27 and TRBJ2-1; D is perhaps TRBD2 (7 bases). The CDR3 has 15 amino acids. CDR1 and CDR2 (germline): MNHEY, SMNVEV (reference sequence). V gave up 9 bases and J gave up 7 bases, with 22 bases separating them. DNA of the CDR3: TGTGCCAGTCTCCCTTGGGGGGGGGCGAAGAATGAGCAGTTCTTC. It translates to CASLPWGGAKNEQFF.

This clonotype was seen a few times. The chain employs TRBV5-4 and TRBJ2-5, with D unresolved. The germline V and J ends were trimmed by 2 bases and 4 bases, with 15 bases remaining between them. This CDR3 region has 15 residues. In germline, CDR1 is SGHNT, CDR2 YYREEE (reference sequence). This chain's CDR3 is CASSLVVAEAETQYF. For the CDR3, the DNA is TGTGCCAGCAGCTTAGTAGTTGCCGAGGCAGAGACCCAGTACTTC.

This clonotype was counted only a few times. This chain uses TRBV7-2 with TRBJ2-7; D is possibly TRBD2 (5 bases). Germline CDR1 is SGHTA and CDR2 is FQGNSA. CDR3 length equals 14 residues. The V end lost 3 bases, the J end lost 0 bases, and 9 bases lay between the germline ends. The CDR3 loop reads CASSFLAFSYEQYF. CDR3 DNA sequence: TGTGCCAGCAGCTTTTTAGCGTTCTCCTACGAGCAGTACTTC. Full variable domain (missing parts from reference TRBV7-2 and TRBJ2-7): GAGVSQSPSNKVTEKGKDVELRCDPISGHTALYWYRQSLGQGLEFLIYFQGNSAPDKSGLPSDRFSAERTGGSVSTLTIQRTQQEDSAVYLCASSFLAFSYEQYFGPGTRLTVT.

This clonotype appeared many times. The CDR3 nucleotides read TGCAGTGCTCCTCTAGCGGGGGTCGACACCGGGGAGCTGTTTTTT. Protein product: CSAPLAGVDTGELFF. The gene calls are TRBV20-1 and TRBJ2-2; 10 bases match TRBD2. In germline, CDR1 is DFQATT, CDR2 SNEGSKA (reference sequence). V was clipped by 5 bases and J by 3 bases; unmatched bases: 6. The CDR3 sequence is 15 residues long.

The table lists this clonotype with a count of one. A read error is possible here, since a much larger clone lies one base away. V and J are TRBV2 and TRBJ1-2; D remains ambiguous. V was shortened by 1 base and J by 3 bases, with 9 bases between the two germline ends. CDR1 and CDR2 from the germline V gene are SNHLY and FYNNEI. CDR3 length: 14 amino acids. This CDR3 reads CASSEVGFDYGYTF. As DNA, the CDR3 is TGTGCCAGCAGTGAAGTCGGGTTTGACTATGGCTACACCTTC.

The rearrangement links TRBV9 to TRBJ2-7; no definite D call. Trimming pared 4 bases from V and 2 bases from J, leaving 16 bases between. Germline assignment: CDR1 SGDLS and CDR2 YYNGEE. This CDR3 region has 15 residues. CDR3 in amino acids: CASSPRESAAYEQYF. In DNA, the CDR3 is TGTGCCAGCAGCCCACGTGAGTCCGCGGCCTACGAGCAGTACTTC.

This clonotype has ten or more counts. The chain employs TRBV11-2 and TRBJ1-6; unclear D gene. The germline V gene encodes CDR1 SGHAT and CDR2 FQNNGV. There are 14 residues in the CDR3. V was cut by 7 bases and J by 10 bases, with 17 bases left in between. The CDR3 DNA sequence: TGTGCCAGCACCCGTTTTGGGGAACGGTCACCCCTCCACTTT. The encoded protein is CASTRFGERSPLHF. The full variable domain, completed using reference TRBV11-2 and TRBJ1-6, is EAGVAQSPRYKIIEKRQSVAFWCNPISGHATLYWYQQILGQGPKLLIQFQNNGVVDDSQLPKDRFSAERLKGVDSTLKIQPAKLEDSAVYLCASTRFGERSPLHFGNGTRLTVT.